This T cell receptor beta chain originates from a study of T cell changes during pregnancy in multiple sclerosis. CDR1 is SGHVS, CDR2 FQNEAQ, per germline. The CDR3 totals 15 residues. V was clipped by 0 bases and J by 5 bases, with 13 bases between them. The assay was immunoSEQ multiplex PCR, and TCRdb's table has in-frame clones only and misses some. Among some 38,000 clones listed, approximately 92% were seen once. The TCR was taken from a female donor with multiple sclerosis, enrolled in a pregnancy study. V usage is TRBV7-8 and J usage is TRBJ1-1, with D maybe TRBD1 (5 bases). Source: CD8+ T cells from peripheral blood mononuclear cells, taken after pregnancy. CDR3 protein: CASSLASGGGTEAFF. In nucleotides, the CDR3 is TGTGCCAGCAGCTTAGCGTCGGGCGGGGGAACTGAAGCTTTCTTT.